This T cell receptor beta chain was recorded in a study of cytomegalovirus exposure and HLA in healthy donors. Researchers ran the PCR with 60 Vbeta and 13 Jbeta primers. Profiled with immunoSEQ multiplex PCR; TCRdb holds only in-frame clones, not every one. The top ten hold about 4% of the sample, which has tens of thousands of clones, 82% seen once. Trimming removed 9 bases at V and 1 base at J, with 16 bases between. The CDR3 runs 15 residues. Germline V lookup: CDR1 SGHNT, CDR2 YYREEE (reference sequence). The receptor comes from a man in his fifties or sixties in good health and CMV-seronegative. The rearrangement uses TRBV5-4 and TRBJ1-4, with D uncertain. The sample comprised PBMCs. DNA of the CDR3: TGTGCCATCCAGGAAGGATTAGGAACTAATGAAAAACTGTTTTTT. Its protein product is CAIQEGLGTNEKLFF.